The entry below describes one TCR beta chain. The sample contains more than one DNA sequence encoding this CDR3. The data belong to a study of blood T cell repertoires in COVID-19. In the source study's methods: Estimation of nucleated cell counts was performed using reference gene primer amplification. Profiling relied on immunoSEQ multiplex PCR, and the TCRdb table lists in-frame clones only, not all of them. V and J calls plus clone size are reproduced from that table; the DNA served to infer D and trimming. The table has about 330,000 clones, 85% seen once. Trimming removed 0 bases at V and 2 bases at J, with 8 bases between. Germline V lookup: CDR1 MNHEY, CDR2 SMNVEV (reference sequence). The CDR3 is made up of 14 amino acids.

The chain carries TRBV27 and TRBJ2-7; the D gene is possibly TRBD2 (5 bases). The sequence was obtained from a human donor in a cohort sampled during active COVID-19. Sequences were obtained from peripheral blood. The CDR3 DNA is TGTGCCAGCAGTTTATCAAAGGGAGCCTACGAGCAGTACTTC. It specifies CASSLSKGAYEQYF.